This T cell receptor beta chain was identified in a study of T cells in Graves' hyperthyroidism and ophthalmopathy. Study-level information: Peripheral blood was taken when the disease was first diagnosed, before any treatment began.

RNA transcripts were the template for amplifying TCR beta CDR3 regions. HTBI primers were the set used in a first-round RT-PCR of the TCR CDR3. TCRdb used MiXCR to reprocess the multiplex PCR reads, holding one entry per CDR3 protein. The table records under 70,000 distinct CDR3 sequences, roughly 50% of them present only once. The V gene's germline CDR1 is SGHRS and CDR2 YFSETQ. J gave up 8 bases and V 5 bases, and 4 bases lay outside the gene matches. The CDR3 is made up of 14 amino acids. This clonotype was obtained from an older woman with Graves' ophthalmopathy. The chain uses TRBV5-1 and TRBJ1-4; 12 bases align to TRBD1. Source material: blood. The CDR3 DNA is TGCGCCAGCAGAGCCGGGACAGGGGGCGAAAAACTGTTTTTT. It specifies CASRAGTGGEKLFF.